A single sample is the source of the 4 T cell receptor beta chains below, sequenced in a study of blood T cell repertoires in COVID-19 (dated by TCRdb to 2020 to 2021). Libraries were built with the immunoSEQ multiplex PCR assay. TCRdb stores this immuneACCESS table with in-frame sequences only. Part of the clones is absent; in the studies checked, under half of the shortfall reflects unresolved V genes, and no reason is known for the rest. A total of about 150,000 clones appear in this sample, roughly 80% of them only once. The leading ten clones occupy roughly 5.6% of the sample. Sequenced sample: PBMCs or T cells enriched from blood (not recorded which). These receptor sequences come from a woman aged 45-60 years who had recovered from COVID-19.

The rearrangement joins TRBV3-1 (or the pseudogene TRBV3-2) to TRBJ2-7; D might be TRBD2 (7 bases). The V and J ends lost 4 bases and 4 bases respectively, with 20 bases between them. CDR1 and CDR2 from the germline V gene are LGHDT and YNNKEL (reference sequence). The CDR3 has 16 amino acids. CDR3 nucleotide sequence: TGTGCCAGCAGCCTTGCAGCGGGACAAGGGTCATACGAGCAGTACTTC. Residues: CASSLAAGQGSYEQYF.

The rearrangement uses TRBV30 and TRBJ2-5; TRBD2 agrees at 9 bases. CDR1 and CDR2 from the germline V gene are GTSNPN and SVGIG (reference sequence). With 0 bases clipped from V and 1 base from J, the junction kept 3 bases outside the gene matches. The length of the CDR3 is 15 residues. The CDR3 DNA is TGTGCCTGGAGTGTACAGGGACTAGCCCAAGAGACCCAGTACTTC. This sequence encodes CAWSVQGLAQETQYF.

The chain combines TRBV5-5 with TRBJ2-7, with TRBD1 identical over 8 bases. Losses at the gene ends were 4 bases for V and 4 bases for J; bases not matched to a gene: 13. The CDR3 runs to 16 residues. Germline lookup yields CDR1 SGHKS and CDR2 YYEKEE (reference sequence). The DNA of the CDR3 is TGTGCCAGCAGCCCGCGCGGAGGACAGGGTGGTTACGAGCAGTACTTC. Encoded protein: CASSPRGGQGGYEQYF.

The chain combines TRBV19 with TRBJ1-5; D may be TRBD1 (6 bases). The CDR3 has 17 residues. Germline V CDR1 and CDR2: LNHDA, SQIVND (reference sequence). V gave up 3 bases and J gave up 1 base, with 16 bases separating them. In nucleotides, the CDR3 is TGTGCCAGTAGTATTTCAAAGACAGGCCTAAGCAATCAGCCCCAGCATTTT. This encodes CASSISKTGLSNQPQHF.